Listed below are T cell receptor beta chains from one sample, sequenced in a study of blood T cells in healthy people across ages. TCRdb reprocessed the 5' RACE reads with MiXCR, giving one entry per CDR3 protein. The sample yields fewer than 2 million distinct CDR3 sequences, more than 35% seen once. Sequenced: blood. The receptors here all came from a human donor in good health. Both conserved end residues are part of each CDR3. A D gene is named only where the DNA matches it firmly. Not all rows give a size; the values are once, few, many and, for expanded clones, a class.

CASSYGQPNYGYTF,TGTGCCAGCAGTTATGGACAGCCGAACTATGGCTACACCTTC,-,TRBV6-5,TRBJ1-2,-
CASSVGQRGYNEQFF,TGCGCCAGCAGCGTCGGCCAAAGAGGCTACAATGAGCAGTTCTTC,-,TRBV9,TRBJ2-1,few
CSAPNLAGGSEQFF,TGCAGTGCTCCGAATCTAGCGGGGGGTAGTGAGCAGTTCTTC,TRBD2,TRBV20-1,TRBJ2-1,-
CSVEDPAGVDYGYTF,TGCAGCGTTGAAGATCCGGCAGGGGTGGACTATGGCTACACCTTC,-,TRBV29-1,TRBJ1-2,few
CSVVRGPYEQYF,TGCAGCGTTGTCAGGGGGCCCTACGAGCAGTACTTC,TRBD1,TRBV29-1,TRBJ2-7,few
CASSLRIGTSASYEQFF,TGTGCCAGCAGCTTAAGAATCGGGACTAGCGCCTCCTACGAGCAGTTCTTC,TRBD2,TRBV7-2,TRBJ2-1,-
CSARRGGPGTDTQYF,TGCAGTGCTAGACGAGGGGGCCCTGGCACAGATACGCAGTATTTT,TRBD1,TRBV20-1,TRBJ2-3,-
CASSSGQNADTQYF,TGCGCCAGCAGCTCGGGACAGAATGCAGATACGCAGTATTTT,TRBD1,TRBV5-1,TRBJ2-3,-
CASSSDWKTYNEQFF,TGTGCCAGCAGTTCAGACTGGAAAACCTACAATGAGCAGTTCTTC,-,TRBV28,TRBJ2-1,few
CASGLRQGGDTQYF,TGCGCCAGCGGCTTGCGACAGGGGGGAGATACGCAGTATTTT,TRBD1,TRBV5-1,TRBJ2-3,-
CSARVVGDTEAFF,TGCAGTGCTAGGGTGGTCGGGGACACTGAAGCTTTCTTT,-,TRBV20-1,TRBJ1-1,-
CASSFITAGGTQYF,TGTGCCAGCAGTTTTATAACCGCGGGAGGTACGCAGTATTTT,TRBD2,TRBV12-3/TRBV12-4,TRBJ2-3,-
CATSDSHRGHPDTQYF,TGTGCCACCAGTGATTCCCACAGGGGGCACCCAGATACGCAGTATTTT,TRBD1,TRBV24-1,TRBJ2-3,few
CASSPWWGGPSYEQYF,TGCGCCAGCAGCCCCTGGTGGGGGGGGCCCTCCTACGAGCAGTACTTC,-,TRBV4-3,TRBJ2-7,many
CASAFRGSTEAFF,TGTGCCAGCGCCTTCAGGGGAAGCACTGAAGCTTTCTTT,-,TRBV2,TRBJ1-1,-
CASSQEKAGGEADTQYF,TGCGCCAGCAGCCAAGAGAAGGCAGGGGGAGAGGCAGATACGCAGTATTTT,TRBD1,TRBV4-3,TRBJ2-3,few
CASSLASGAGEKLFF,TGCGCCAGCAGCTTGGCCTCTGGCGCAGGGGAAAAACTGTTTTTT,-,TRBV5-1,TRBJ1-4,few
CASSLAAGAKYF,TGTGCCAGCAGCTTAGCGGCGGGGGCCAAGTACTTC,-,TRBV7-8,TRBJ2-5,-
CSVGEGQGAREQYF,TGCAGCGTTGGGGAGGGACAGGGGGCACGGGAGCAGTACTTC,TRBD1,TRBV29-1,TRBJ2-5,-
CSASTGYEQYF,TGCAGCGCTTCGACAGGCTACGAGCAGTACTTC,-,TRBV20-1,TRBJ2-7,many
CSAPVGGLRNEQFF,TGCAGTGCTCCAGTTGGGGGGTTGAGGAATGAGCAGTTCTTC,-,TRBV20-1,TRBJ2-1,-
CATGQGAGRETQYF,TGCGCCACCGGACAGGGGGCCGGGCGGGAGACCCAGTACTTC,TRBD1,TRBV10-2,TRBJ2-5,few
CASSQSTGLAYGYTF,TGTGCCAGCAGTCAATCGACAGGGCTCGCGTATGGCTACACCTTC,TRBD1,TRBV27,TRBJ1-2,-
CASSDREQYF,TGTGCCAGCAGTGACAGAGAGCAGTACTTC,-,TRBV6-6,TRBJ2-7,few
CASSQRTQEEKLFF,TGTGCCAGCAGCCAACGGACTCAAGAAGAAAAACTGTTTTTT,-,TRBV4-2,TRBJ1-4,few
CASSSRGLRTEAFF,TGTGCCAGCAGCTCTCGGGGCCTCCGGACTGAAGCTTTCTTT,-,TRBV28,TRBJ1-1,-
CASSAGTQYNEQFF,TGTGCCAGCAGTGCAGGGACCCAGTACAATGAGCAGTTCTTC,-,TRBV12-3/TRBV12-4,TRBJ2-1,-
CSARDPLAGRSYNEQFF,TGCAGTGCTAGAGATCCCTTAGCGGGGCGTTCCTACAATGAGCAGTTCTTC,TRBD2,TRBV20-1,TRBJ2-1,-
CASSFRFTGEDGYTF,TGCGCCAGCAGCTTCCGGTTTACAGGGGAGGATGGCTACACCTTC,TRBD1,TRBV5-1,TRBJ1-2,-
CASTFRGGGYNEQFF,TGTGCCAGCACTTTTCGGGGTGGGGGCTACAATGAGCAGTTCTTC,-,TRBV27,TRBJ2-1,few
CSAPKGDTQYF,TGCAGTGCCCCGAAGGGAGATACGCAGTATTTT,-,TRBV20-1,TRBJ2-3,-
CASSQWARGETQYF,TGTGCCAGCAGCCAATGGGCAAGAGGCGAGACCCAGTACTTC,-,TRBV3-1,TRBJ2-5,-
CASSYPGPYNEQFF,TGTGCCAGCAGTTACCCGGGACCTTACAATGAGCAGTTCTTC,-,TRBV6-5,TRBJ2-1,few
CSARPTGVRHQETQYF,TGCAGTGCTAGGCCGACTGGGGTCAGACATCAAGAGACCCAGTACTTC,-,TRBV20-1,TRBJ2-5,few
CASSLARRSNQPQHF,TGTGCCAGCAGTTTAGCGCGCAGGAGCAATCAGCCCCAGCATTTT,-,TRBV12-3/TRBV12-4,TRBJ1-5,-
CASSVGQAGYTF,TGCGCCAGCAGCGTGGGACAAGCAGGCTACACCTTC,-,TRBV5-1,TRBJ1-2,-
CASSTTVGTEAFF,TGTGCCAGCAGCACCACCGTTGGCACTGAAGCTTTCTTT,-,TRBV9,TRBJ1-1,-
CASTAGLAGDRYF,TGTGCCAGCACCGCGGGACTAGCGGGGGATCGGTACTTC,TRBD2,TRBV6-2/TRBV6-3,TRBJ2-7,few
CSVDGSNIHNEQFF,TGCAGCGTTGACGGCAGCAACATTCACAATGAGCAGTTCTTC,-,TRBV29-1,TRBJ2-1,few
CASSYGLAETTYTDTQYF,TGCGCCAGCAGCTACGGACTAGCGGAGACGACCTACACAGATACGCAGTATTTT,TRBD2,TRBV5-1,TRBJ2-3,-
CATSRVKIAGNTDTQYF,TGTGCCACCAGCAGAGTGAAAATAGCGGGTAACACAGATACGCAGTATTTT,TRBD2,TRBV15,TRBJ2-3,-
CATSSTSGGNEQYF,TGTGCCACCTCATCCACTAGCGGGGGCAACGAGCAGTACTTC,TRBD2,TRBV10-3,TRBJ2-7,once
CSARRSTGAFF,TGCAGTGCTAGAAGGTCCACTGGAGCTTTCTTT,-,TRBV20-1,TRBJ1-1,-
CASSEQGTPTYEQYF,TGTGCCAGCAGTGAACAGGGGACACCAACCTACGAGCAGTACTTC,-,TRBV2,TRBJ2-7,-
CASSLNRGASGANVLTF,TGTGCCAGCAGCTTAAATCGGGGGGCCTCTGGGGCCAACGTCCTGACTTTC,-,TRBV5-4,TRBJ2-6,few
CSARESGQYNSPLHF,TGCAGTGCTAGAGAGTCGGGACAGTACAATTCACCCCTCCACTTT,TRBD1,TRBV20-1,TRBJ1-6,-